The rows below give T cell receptor beta chains drawn from one sample of a study of blood T cell repertoires in COVID-19. Data came from immunoSEQ multiplex PCR; TCRdb stores just in-frame clones and leaves some out. The sample consists of more than 150,000 clones, roughly 79% of them appearing once. Sequencing was done on a sample of peripheral blood. The origin of the receptors is a woman of 80 years or more with COVID-19, enrolled during active disease. CDR3s include the opening cysteine and the closing phenylalanine or tryptophan. D genes are given only for firm matches. Size is stated for part of the rows, as once, few or many counts, or as a class when the clone is expanded.

abundance: NA; v_gene: TRBV7-2; j_gene: TRBJ2-2; d_gene: NA; CDR3nt: TGTGCCAGCAGCTCCAGATTGAACACCGGGGAGCTGTTTTTT; CDR3aa: CASSSRLNTGELFF
abundance: few; v_gene: TRBV6-2/TRBV6-3; j_gene: TRBJ1-2; d_gene: TRBD1; CDR3nt: TGTGCCAGCAGTTACAGGGACAGGGGAAGAGGCTACACCTTC; CDR3aa: CASSYRDRGRGYTF
abundance: NA; v_gene: TRBV7-2; j_gene: TRBJ2-3; d_gene: NA; CDR3nt: TGTGCCAGCAGCTTAAGTGGAACGGGAGCGGGCGATACGCAGTATTTT; CDR3aa: CASSLSGTGAGDTQYF
abundance: NA; v_gene: TRBV11-3; j_gene: TRBJ2-7; d_gene: NA; CDR3nt: TGTGCCAGCAGCCCTACAGGGAGCGAGCAGTACTTC; CDR3aa: CASSPTGSEQYF
abundance: NA; v_gene: TRBV28; j_gene: TRBJ1-5; d_gene: NA; CDR3nt: TGTGCCAGCAATAGGGGGGGGAATCAGCCCCAGCATTTT; CDR3aa: CASNRGGNQPQHF
abundance: NA; v_gene: TRBV19; j_gene: TRBJ1-6; d_gene: TRBD1; CDR3nt: TGTGCCAGCCGGACAGGGGCTACCAATTCACCCCTCCACTTT; CDR3aa: CASRTGATNSPLHF
abundance: NA; v_gene: TRBV7-3; j_gene: TRBJ2-5; d_gene: NA; CDR3nt: TGTGCCAGCAGCTTAACAGGGCGCAGGGCCGCAGAGACCCAGTACTTC; CDR3aa: CASSLTGRRAAETQYF
abundance: NA; v_gene: TRBV11-1; j_gene: TRBJ2-7; d_gene: TRBD2; CDR3nt: TGTGCCAGCAGCTTATCGCTAGCGGGAGCCTTCGACGAGCAGTACTTC; CDR3aa: CASSLSLAGAFDEQYF
abundance: NA; v_gene: TRBV9; j_gene: TRBJ2-7; d_gene: TRBD1; CDR3nt: TGTGCCAGCAGCGTAGGGATTGGACAGGGGGTCTACGAGCAGTACTTC; CDR3aa: CASSVGIGQGVYEQYF
abundance: NA; v_gene: TRBV7-6; j_gene: TRBJ1-1; d_gene: TRBD1; CDR3nt: TGTGCCAGCAGCCCCTCCTCGACAGGGGACTCCCATTGGACTGAAGCTTTCTTT; CDR3aa: CASSPSSTGDSHWTEAFF
abundance: NA; v_gene: TRBV19; j_gene: TRBJ1-5; d_gene: NA; CDR3nt: TGTGCCAGTAGTAACAGATATCGGCCCCAGCATTTT; CDR3aa: CASSNRYRPQHF
abundance: NA; v_gene: TRBV4-1; j_gene: TRBJ1-4; d_gene: TRBD1; CDR3nt: TGCGCCAGCAGCCAAGCACCGGGACAGGGGGCGTATAAACTGTTTTTT; CDR3aa: CASSQAPGQGAYKLFF
abundance: NA; v_gene: TRBV27; j_gene: TRBJ1-1; d_gene: NA; CDR3nt: TGTGCCAGCAGTTACACTCGACAGCAGTACGCTTTCTTT; CDR3aa: CASSYTRQQYAFF
abundance: NA; v_gene: TRBV2; j_gene: TRBJ2-1; d_gene: TRBD2; CDR3nt: TGTGCCAGCAGTCCCCCTAGCGGCAATGAGCAGTTCTTC; CDR3aa: CASSPPSGNEQFF
abundance: NA; v_gene: TRBV19; j_gene: TRBJ1-1; d_gene: NA; CDR3nt: TGTGCCAGTAGTTTTGGGACACCGAACACTGAAGCTTTCTTT; CDR3aa: CASSFGTPNTEAFF
abundance: NA; v_gene: TRBV24-1; j_gene: TRBJ1-3; d_gene: TRBD1; CDR3nt: TGTGCCACCAGCGCAGGGGGCGCAGGATCGGGAAACACCATATATTTT; CDR3aa: CATSAGGAGSGNTIYF
abundance: NA; v_gene: TRBV5-6; j_gene: TRBJ2-5; d_gene: NA; CDR3nt: TGTGCCAGCAGCTTGAACGGCCAAGAGACCCAGTACTTC; CDR3aa: CASSLNGQETQYF
abundance: few; v_gene: TRBV24-1; j_gene: TRBJ1-2; d_gene: TRBD1; CDR3nt: TGTGCCACCAGTGAAAGGGACAGGGTGATTGGCTACACCTTC; CDR3aa: CATSERDRVIGYTF
abundance: NA; v_gene: TRBV10-3; j_gene: TRBJ1-1; d_gene: TRBD1; CDR3nt: TGTGCCATCAGAACCAACAGGGGGAACACTGAAGCTTTCTTT; CDR3aa: CAIRTNRGNTEAFF
abundance: NA; v_gene: TRBV7-2; j_gene: TRBJ2-3; d_gene: TRBD1; CDR3nt: TGTGCCAGCAGCCACAACCCGGGGACAGGGTCAGATACGCAGTATTTT; CDR3aa: CASSHNPGTGSDTQYF